Each of the 9 T cell receptor beta chains below was sequenced from the same sample in a study of early T cells in non-severe SARS-CoV-2 infection. TCRdb called the 5' RACE reads again in MiXCR, with one record for every CDR3 protein. The sample contains 70,000 to 90,000 distinct CDR3 sequences, 15% of which appear only once. Sequencing was done on a sample of whole blood. The receptors come from an adult who was a healthcare worker with PCR-confirmed SARS-CoV-2 infection or an uninfected control (not recorded which).

Many counts were recorded for this clonotype. The rearrangement links TRBV7-2 to TRBJ2-1; D unclear. CDR3 size: 16 residues. V was shortened by 6 bases and J by 0 bases, with 15 bases between the two germline ends. Germline V gene sequence: CDR1 SGHTA, CDR2 FQGNSA. The chain's CDR3 is CASRSALSSSYNEQFF. DNA for the CDR3: TGTGCCAGCAGATCTGCTTTGTCGAGCTCCTACAATGAGCAGTTCTTC.

There are many counts of this clonotype. This rearrangement joins TRBV30 to TRBJ1-5, with a weak D call TRBD1 (6 bases). CDR3 length: 14 amino acids. V lost 7 bases, J lost 1 base, and 14 bases lay in between. Germline V gene lookup returns CDR1 GTSNPN and CDR2 SVGIG (reference sequence). This CDR3 reads CAYDGQPSNQPQHF. The CDR3 DNA sequence: TGTGCCTACGATGGACAGCCCAGCAATCAGCCCCAGCATTTT.

This clonotype has more than one count but fewer than ten. This rearrangement joins TRBV10-2 to TRBJ2-1; 7 nucleotides match TRBD1. Germline lookup yields CDR1 WSHSY and CDR2 SAAADI. This CDR3 is 15 amino acids long. Losses at the gene ends were 0 bases for V and 4 bases for J; bases not matched to a gene: 3. The CDR3 spells CASSESQGNYNEQFF. The DNA for the CDR3 is TGCGCCAGCAGTGAGTCACAGGGGAATTACAATGAGCAGTTCTTC.

The chain links TRBV6-5 to TRBJ1-5, with 7 positions matching TRBD1. Unmatched junction bases numbered 5, after V lost 5 bases and J lost 4 bases. The V gene's germline CDR1 is MNHEY and CDR2 SVGAGI. This CDR3 has 14 amino acids. The CDR3 DNA is TGTGCCAGCAGTCCGACAGGGAGTAATCAGCCCCAGCATTTT. It translates to CASSPTGSNQPQHF.

This clonotype was seen more than once but under ten times. This sequence joins TRBV6-2 or TRBV6-3 and TRBJ2-1; 9 bases align to TRBD2. Germline CDR1 is MNHEY and CDR2 is SVGEGT. This CDR3 is built from 15 residues. V dropped 8 bases and J dropped 0; count of bases not matched to a gene: 5. CDR3 amino acids: CASLPSGTSYNEQFF. CDR3 DNA: TGTGCCAGCCTCCCTAGCGGGACCTCCTACAATGAGCAGTTCTTC.

This clonotype has more than one count but fewer than ten. V and J are TRBV3-1 and TRBJ1-2; no clear D gene. This CDR3 spans 12 amino acids. Trimming shortened V by 4 bases and J by 8 bases, and 11 bases separated the two germline ends. Germline assignment: CDR1 LGHDT and CDR2 YNNKEL (reference sequence). The CDR3: CASSRKGTGYTF. The CDR3 DNA follows: TGTGCCAGCAGCCGGAAGGGTACCGGCTACACCTTC.

V usage is TRBV2 and J usage is TRBJ1-5; D perhaps matches TRBD1 (6 bases). This CDR3 has 16 residues. The ends were cut back, 4 bases at V and 0 bases at J, with 13 bases in the middle. Germline V gene sequence: CDR1 SNHLY, CDR2 FYNNEI. The CDR3 sequence is CASSGSQGASNQPQHF. DNA for the CDR3: TGTGCCAGCAGTGGTTCACAGGGCGCTAGCAATCAGCCCCAGCATTTT.

This clonotype occurred a few times. The chain links TRBV7-9 to TRBJ2-7; D is possibly TRBD2 (7 bases). Germline CDR1 reads SEHNR; CDR2 reads FQNEAQ (reference sequence). This CDR3 region has 15 residues. V was cut by 5 bases and J by 4 bases, with 18 bases left in between. CDR3 bases: TGTGCCAGCAGCCTAGGGGGGGCAGGTCGGTACGAGCAGTACTTC. Protein sequence: CASSLGGAGRYEQYF.

This clonotype turned up a few times. The chain links TRBV5-1 to TRBJ2-5, with 10 bases fitting TRBD1. CDR3 length equals 15 residues. CDR1 is SGHRS and CDR2 is YFSETQ in the germline V gene. V lost 1 base, J lost 1 base, and 1 base stayed unmatched. CDR3 amino acids: CASSLRTGGQETQYF. Here the CDR3 DNA reads TGCGCCAGCAGCTTGAGGACAGGGGGCCAAGAGACCCAGTACTTC.